This T cell receptor beta chain was captured by sequencing in a study of blood T cell repertoires in COVID-19. For the study at large: Spain, Italy and the United States supplied samples that represented acute and convalescent COVID-19. PBMCs, B-cell-depleted T cells, or T cells provided the cDNA or gDNA that made up the material.

Trimming left V 6 bases short and J 4 bases short, with 9 bases between. There are 12 residues in the CDR3. The germline gives CDR1 ENHRY, CDR2 SYGVKD. Sequencing was performed with immunoSEQ multiplex PCR; in TCRdb, only in-frame clones are kept and a portion is missing. The sample lists some 250,000 clones; roughly 86% were seen once. Participants spanned ages about 18 to 89 years and resided in fewer than 30 US areas. Categorization into cohorts depended on clinical history that participants reported. Sequencing was done on a sample of PBMCs or T cells enriched from blood (not recorded which). This clonotype originated in a woman aged 40 to 55 with acute COVID-19. This rearrangement joins TRBV10-3 to TRBJ1-2; unclear D gene. CDR3 bases: TGTGCCATCAGGGGAGAGAGCTATGGCTACACCTTC. Translating it yields CAIRGESYGYTF.